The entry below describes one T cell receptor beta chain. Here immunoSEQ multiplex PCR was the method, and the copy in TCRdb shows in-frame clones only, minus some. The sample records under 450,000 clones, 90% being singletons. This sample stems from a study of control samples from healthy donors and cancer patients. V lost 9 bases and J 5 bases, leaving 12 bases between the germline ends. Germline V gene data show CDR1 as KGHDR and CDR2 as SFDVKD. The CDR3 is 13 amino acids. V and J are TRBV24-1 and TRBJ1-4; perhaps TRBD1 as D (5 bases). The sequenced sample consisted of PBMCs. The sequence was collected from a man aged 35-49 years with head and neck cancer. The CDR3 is CATPRGGNEKLFF. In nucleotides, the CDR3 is TGTGCCACCCCACGGGGCGGAAATGAAAAACTGTTTTTT.